These 30 T cell receptor beta chains were all obtained from the same sample, sequenced in a study of vaccination effects on CD4 cells after COVID-19. ViraFEST used viral peptide pools to expand antigen-specific CD4+ T cells before sequencing. Culture proceeded for 9 to 11 days, and CD4+ T cells were then isolated. Two doses of BNT162b2 or mRNA-1273 vaccine were administered to participants. Which antigens these TCRs recognize remains unknown. The protocol was immunoSEQ multiplex PCR, while the TCRdb copy is restricted to in-frame clones and leaves out a portion. This sample has 25,000 to 35,000 clones, with about 67% found just once. The starting material was CD4+ T cells from PBMCs cultured with HCoV-NL63 spike peptides, obtained after COVID-19 vaccination. Receptors originate from a human donor who received a COVID-19 vaccine.

The V call is TRBV24-1, the J call TRBJ2-5; TRBD2 agrees at 8 bases. The CDR3 sequence is 14 residues long. Losses at the gene ends were 7 bases for V and 7 bases for J; bases not matched to a gene: 10. CDR1 KGHDR and CDR2 SFDVKD come from the germline V gene. The CDR3 coding sequence is TGTGCCACCAGCGGGACTAGGGCGGAGGGGACCCAGTACTTC. Encoded protein: CATSGTRAEGTQYF.

This clone came up a few times. The V and J genes are TRBV19 and TRBJ1-1; 7 positions agree with TRBD1. This CDR3 is 14 amino acids long. Germline V CDR1 and CDR2: LNHDA, SQIVND (reference sequence). Trimming took 3 bases from V and 2 from J; bases not matched to a gene: 3. The CDR3 DNA reads as TGTGCCAGTAGTATTGGGACAGTAAACACTGAAGCTTTCTTT. This translates into CASSIGTVNTEAFF. The entire variable domain, with the rest obtained from reference TRBV19 and TRBJ1-1, is as follows: DGGITQSPKYLFRKEGQNVTLSCEQNLNHDAMYWYRQDPGQGLRLIYYSQIVNDFQKGDIAEGYSVSREKKESFPLTVTSAQKNPTAFYLCASSIGTVNTEAFFGQGTRLTVV.

The gene calls are TRBV18 and TRBJ1-2; D is unclear. Germline V gene data show CDR1 as KGHSH and CDR2 as LQKENI. The CDR3 has 14 amino acids. Trimming pared 3 bases from V and 1 base from J, leaving 9 bases between. The CDR3 DNA reads TGTGCCAGCTCACCTAATTGGAATAACTATGGCTACACCTTC. Encoded protein: CASSPNWNNYGYTF.

The genes are TRBV24-1 and TRBJ2-4; 9 bases map to TRBD2. Trimming removed 3 bases from V and 0 bases from J; junction bases left unmatched: 5. The CDR3 sequence is 17 residues long. Per the germline V gene, CDR1 is KGHDR and CDR2 is SFDVKD. CDR3 region: CATSDAGGSLAKNIQYF. DNA for the CDR3: TGTGCCACCAGTGATGCGGGAGGGTCACTAGCCAAAAACATTCAGTACTTC.

V usage is TRBV7-9 and J usage is TRBJ1-1, with D tentatively TRBD1 (6 bases). The CDR3 spans 14 residues. Germline CDR1 is SEHNR and CDR2 is FQNEAQ (reference sequence). V was clipped by 5 bases and J by 4 bases, with 14 bases between them. The CDR3 nucleotides read TGTGCCAGCAGCAACAGGGCCACGGGCACTGAAGCTTTCTTT. It specifies CASSNRATGTEAFF.

This chain links TRBV6-5 with TRBJ2-5; D is perhaps TRBD1 (6 bases). V shed 6 bases and J shed 0 bases, with 11 bases lying between them. Germline V gene data show CDR1 as MNHEY and CDR2 as SVGAGI. The CDR3 has 14 amino acids. The CDR3 here is CASRGATYQETQYF. The CDR3, as DNA: TGTGCCAGCAGGGGGGCAACGTACCAAGAGACCCAGTACTTC.

This clone has only a few counts. The chain couples TRBV14 to TRBJ2-3, with D tentatively TRBD1 (5 bases). CDR3 length: 15 amino acids. Germline V gene lookup returns CDR1 SGHDN and CDR2 FVKESK. V was clipped by 0 bases and J by 5 bases, with 12 bases between them. CDR3 sequence reads: CASSQEGWGGDTQYF. CDR3 nucleotide sequence: TGTGCCAGCAGCCAAGAAGGGTGGGGCGGAGATACGCAGTATTTT.

V gene TRBV7-7 combines with J gene TRBJ2-3; possible D gene TRBD2, 5 bases. The V and J ends lost 5 bases and 2 bases respectively, with 8 bases between them. This CDR3 spans 13 amino acids. Per germline, CDR1 SSHAT and CDR2 FNYEAQ (reference sequence). CDR3 loop: CASSERLTDTQYF. The CDR3 DNA reads TGTGCCAGCAGCGAGCGGCTCACAGATACGCAGTATTTT.

The rearrangement links TRBV6-5 to TRBJ2-3, with D perhaps matching TRBD2 (7 bases). Germline V gene lookup returns CDR1 MNHEY and CDR2 SVGAGI. The CDR3 has 15 residues. Trimming took off 2 bases at V and 3 bases at J, with 12 bases between the two ends. CDR3 region: CASSYDGGQTDTQYF. The DNA for the CDR3 is TGTGCCAGCAGTTACGACGGGGGGCAGACAGATACGCAGTATTTT.

This clone was picked up a small number of times. The J gene is TRBJ1-5, the V gene TRBV19; D remains ambiguous. The CDR3 has 16 amino acids. Trimming left V 1 base short and J 2 bases short, with 12 bases between. Per the germline V gene, CDR1 is LNHDA and CDR2 is SQIVND (reference sequence). The CDR3 nucleotides are TGTGCCAGTAGTATAGGGGGTTTCGGTGGCAATCAGCCCCAGCATTTT. Residues: CASSIGGFGGNQPQHF.

The rearrangement uses TRBV9 and TRBJ2-1; TRBD2 aligns across 12 bases. V lost 2 bases, J lost 1 base, and 1 base stayed unmatched. This CDR3 is built from 16 residues. Germline CDR1 and CDR2: SGDLS and YYNGEE. The DNA for the CDR3 is TGTGCCAGCAGCGTCGGGACTAGCGGGTCCTACAATGAGCAGTTCTTC. Its protein is CASSVGTSGSYNEQFF.

The V call is TRBV11-2, the J call TRBJ2-3; D unclear. In germline, CDR1 is SGHAT, CDR2 FQNNGV. Trimming took 5 bases from V and 6 from J, leaving 12 bases between them. The CDR3 loop spans 13 amino acids. The CDR3 here is CASSPRVWDTQYF. The DNA for the CDR3 is TGTGCCAGCAGCCCCCGGGTCTGGGATACGCAGTATTTT.

The rearrangement uses TRBV6-5 and TRBJ2-6; D may correspond to TRBD1 or TRBD2 (5 bases each). Germline values: CDR1 MNHEY, CDR2 SVGAGI. V was pared by 7 bases and J by 2 bases, with 12 bases between. The CDR3 is 15 amino acids. This CDR3 reads CASKRGETGANVLTF. CDR3 in DNA: TGTGCCAGCAAGAGAGGGGAGACTGGGGCCAACGTCCTGACTTTC.

The chain uses TRBV14 and TRBJ2-1; no definite D call. The CDR3 sequence is 16 residues long. Germline CDR1 is SGHDN and CDR2 is FVKESK. V lost 0 bases to trimming and J lost 5 bases, with 14 bases between them. This chain's CDR3 is CASSQDRMETHNEQFF. The CDR3 DNA sequence: TGTGCCAGCAGCCAAGATCGAATGGAGACTCACAATGAGCAGTTCTTC.

The chain uses TRBV19 and TRBJ1-1; D might be TRBD1 (6 bases). Between the trimmed V and J ends, which lost 6 bases and 0 bases, there was a span of 14 bases. The germline V gene has CDR1 LNHDA and CDR2 SQIVND (reference sequence). The CDR3 loop spans 15 amino acids. For the CDR3, the DNA is TGTGCCAGTAGAATAAGGCAGGGGTTGAACACTGAAGCTTTCTTT. Protein sequence: CASRIRQGLNTEAFF.

CDR3 coding DNA: TGTGCCAGCAGCTTAGGATATAGCGGGAGGGTCGAGACCCAGTACTTC. This translates into CASSLGYSGRVETQYF. This chain uses TRBV11-2 with TRBJ2-5; the match to TRBD2 covers 11 bases. The CDR3 has 16 amino acids. The trim removed 1 base at V and 5 bases at J, leaving 6 bases unmatched. Per the germline V gene, CDR1 is SGHAT and CDR2 is FQNNGV.

The chain combines TRBV5-1 with TRBJ2-7; 9 bases are shared with TRBD1. The CDR3 sequence is 14 residues long. Germline CDR1 is SGHRS and CDR2 is YFSETQ. Trimming took 0 bases from V and 7 from J; bases not matched to a gene: 5. The chain's CDR3 is CASSLEGQGREQYF. Here the CDR3 DNA reads TGCGCCAGCAGCTTGGAGGGACAGGGAAGAGAGCAGTACTTC.

CDR3 sequence reads: CASTASGRSYNEQFF. For the CDR3, the DNA is TGTGCCAGCACAGCTAGCGGGAGGTCCTACAATGAGCAGTTCTTC. V and J are TRBV28 and TRBJ2-1; TRBD2 aligns across 11 bases. The CDR3 is made up of 15 amino acids. Trimming at V came to 7 bases and at J to 1 base, leaving 3 bases not matched to a gene. CDR1 is MDHEN and CDR2 is SYDVKM in the germline V gene.

The chain recombines TRBV5-4 with TRBJ2-7, with D perhaps TRBD2 (5 bases). This CDR3 region has 15 residues. V shed 1 base and J shed 7 bases, with 18 bases lying between them. Germline lookup yields CDR1 SGHNT and CDR2 YYREEE (reference sequence). The CDR3 nucleotides read TGTGCCAGCAGCTTGCGGTCGGCGGGTTCGGATGAGCAGTACTTC. This sequence encodes CASSLRSAGSDEQYF.

This sequence joins TRBV4-1 and TRBJ2-7; 9 bases map to TRBD1. Looked up from germline, CDR1 is MGHRA and CDR2 is YSYEKL. With V trimmed by 1 base and J by 6 bases, 13 bases remained unmatched. CDR3 length: 17 residues. DNA of the CDR3: TGCGCCAGCAGCCAAGGGAATGGCCGGGACAGGGTCGGCGAGCAGTACTTC. Its translation is CASSQGNGRDRVGEQYF.

This chain joins TRBV6-1 and TRBJ2-7, with D possibly called TRBD1 or TRBD2 (5 bases each). Trimming stripped 2 bases from V and 3 bases from J, with 14 bases between. The CDR3 runs to 15 residues. The V gene's germline CDR1 is MNHNS and CDR2 SASEGT. As DNA, the CDR3 is TGTGCCAGCAGTGAATCTAAGGGACCCTTCTACGAGCAGTACTTC. Protein sequence: CASSESKGPFYEQYF.

The V gene is TRBV6-5, the J gene TRBJ1-2, with TRBD1 as a possible D gene (5 bases). Trimming stripped 7 bases from V and 4 bases from J, with 13 bases between. CDR3 length: 13 residues. Looked up from germline, CDR1 is MNHEY and CDR2 is SVGAGI. The CDR3 spells CASKRGEGYGYTF. Here the CDR3 DNA reads TGTGCCAGCAAACGGGGGGAAGGCTATGGCTACACCTTC.

The rearrangement links TRBV5-8 to TRBJ2-2; D might be TRBD1 (5 bases). This CDR3 has 14 residues. The germline gives CDR1 SGHTS, CDR2 YDEGEE. The V and J ends lost 4 bases and 1 base respectively, with 8 bases between them. DNA of the CDR3: TGTGCCAGCAGCCCAGGACAGAACACCGGGGAGCTGTTTTTT. Its translation: CASSPGQNTGELFF.

The rearrangement links TRBV19 to TRBJ2-7; D assignment may be TRBD1 or TRBD2 (5 bases each). Trimming left V 8 bases short and J 5 bases short, with 22 bases between. The CDR3 consists of 15 residues. Germline CDR1 and CDR2: LNHDA and SQIVND (reference sequence). The chain's CDR3 is CASQRSPGPSHEQYF. In DNA form, the CDR3 reads TGTGCCAGTCAGAGGTCCCCGGGGCCATCCCACGAGCAGTACTTC.

This clone was seen more than once but under ten times. The V and J genes are TRBV7-9 and TRBJ1-2, with 8 bases that match TRBD1. CDR1 is SEHNR, CDR2 FQNEAQ, per germline (reference sequence). This CDR3 region has 15 residues. With V trimmed by 1 base and J by 6 bases, 7 bases remained unmatched. The CDR3 region has the DNA TGTGCCAGCAGCTTAGAATTGGTCAGGGGGCATGGCTACACCTTC. Amino acid sequence: CASSLELVRGHGYTF.

The gene calls are TRBV6-2 or TRBV6-3 and TRBJ1-4; tentatively, D is TRBD1 (5 bases). The ends were cut back, 0 bases at V and 4 bases at J, with 15 bases in the middle. CDR1 and CDR2 (germline): MNHEY, SVGEGT. The CDR3 loop spans 17 amino acids. The CDR3 region is CASSYSNPGRFNEKLFF. The CDR3 nucleotides are TGTGCCAGCAGTTACTCAAATCCGGGGCGGTTTAATGAAAAACTGTTTTTT.

This clone was counted once. The V gene is TRBV5-1, the J gene TRBJ2-5; unclear D gene. CDR3 length: 11 amino acids. Germline CDR1 and CDR2: SGHRS and YFSETQ. The germline V and J ends were trimmed by 4 bases and 3 bases, with 4 bases remaining between them. CDR3 sequence reads: CASSREETQYF. DNA of the CDR3: TGCGCCAGCAGCCGAGAAGAGACCCAGTACTTC.

The J gene is TRBJ1-5, the V gene TRBV5-6, with 9 bases lining up with TRBD1. Germline V lookup: CDR1 SGHDT, CDR2 YYEEEE. The CDR3 contains 17 residues. The J segment lost 2 bases and the V segment lost 3 bases, leaving 9 bases of the junction unmatched. The CDR3, as DNA: TGTGCCAGCAGCTCCTACAGGGGGCGCGTAGGCAATCAGCCCCAGCATTTT. Translation gives CASSSYRGRVGNQPQHF.

This clone was seen only a few times. The rearrangement joins TRBV30 to TRBJ2-3; D ambiguous. Trimming took 3 bases from V and 1 from J, leaving 11 bases between them. Germline assignment: CDR1 GTSNPN and CDR2 SVGIG (reference sequence). This CDR3 is 14 amino acids long. The DNA of the CDR3 is TGTGCCTGGAGCAAGAACCGGGGCACAGATACGCAGTATTTT. Translating it yields CAWSKNRGTDTQYF.

The chain joins TRBV19 to TRBJ2-1; 7 nucleotides agree with TRBD2. Germline V lookup: CDR1 LNHDA, CDR2 SQIVND (reference sequence). The V and J ends lost 3 bases and 9 bases, in that order; junction bases with no gene match: 5. The CDR3 runs to 13 residues. Here the CDR3 DNA reads TGTGCCAGTAGTATGCGGGAGAGGGGTGAGCAGTTCTTC. Its protein is CASSMRERGEQFF. Complete variable domain (other parts from reference TRBV19 and TRBJ2-1): DGGITQSPKYLFRKEGQNVTLSCEQNLNHDAMYWYRQDPGQGLRLIYYSQIVNDFQKGDIAEGYSVSREKKESFPLTVTSAQKNPTAFYLCASSMRERGEQFFGPGTRLTVL.